This T cell receptor beta chain was profiled in a study of cytomegalovirus exposure and HLA in healthy donors (TCRdb year 2017). For the study in its entirety: A later analysis indicated that the 95 to 150 validation repertoires were generated on the platform also employed for the roughly 720 repertoires of the first cohort. The study aimed to test whether cataloging public T cell receptors could reveal signatures of past pathogen exposure. A separate validation cohort of roughly 130 different subjects was used in addition to the roughly 700-subject first cohort. The study combined high-throughput TCR immunosequencing, statistical association of individual TCRs with disease status, and machine learning to predict cytomegalovirus infection status. The full study reports these points: A later analysis found that TCRs clustered in the first cohort also tended to co-occur in the roughly 120 validation repertoires, with 90% to 95% of cluster scores above 0. It was suggested by the authors that the approach could potentially be generalized to other disease states and immunological phenotypes. A total of about 150 TCR beta chains were listed by the study as associated with cytomegalovirus. A few of the identified cytomegalovirus-associated TCR beta chains were confirmed in vitro to be specific for cytomegalovirus antigens. Across donors, most TCR sequences were observed very rarely, whereas some public TCRs were present in many individuals. All 120 or so repertoires were used to score co-occurrence in the validation cohort in a later analysis, because that analysis had no HLA typing for the cohort. Cytomegalovirus status was reported to be diagnosed by the classifier with high specificity and sensitivity in both the original and validation cohorts.

The method was the immunoSEQ multiplex PCR assay. Regarding the original processing steps: A statistical classification framework was built for diagnosing cytomegalovirus status from the catalog of TCR beta chain sequences. Entries here come from immuneACCESS through TCRdb and include only in-frame sequences with V and J called. Some clones fail to appear in such tables; in the studies checked, an unresolved V gene covers under half of the shortfall, and the cause of the remainder is unknown. V, J and clone size reflect that table, while D and trimming were determined from the DNA. This sample lists approximately 200,000 clones; 84% were detected once. The biggest ten clones account for more than 6.5% of the sample. As to this clone: Its antigen is currently not known. No much larger clone is present one base from it, and per-base qualities are unavailable.

The donors belonged to the validation cohort of approximately 130 subjects, which was separate from the approximately 700-subject first cohort. Ends trimmed: V by 5 bases, J by 1 base; bases unmatched to a gene: 10. According to the germline V gene, CDR1 reads SGHTA and CDR2 reads FQGNSA. From cysteine to phenylalanine, the CDR3 is 16 amino acids long. CDR3 DNA is the only sequence kept; it has 48 bases, read in frame from the first base. This sequence was found in a man aged 18 to 30 in good health and CMV-seropositive. The V gene is TRBV7-2 and the J gene is TRBJ2-5; TRBD1 lines up with 7 middle nucleotides. Input material: PBMCs. The base sequence is TGTGCCAGCAGCCCCCAGGCCCGACAGGGCCAAGAGACCCAGTACTTC. The resulting protein is CASSPQARQGQETQYF.